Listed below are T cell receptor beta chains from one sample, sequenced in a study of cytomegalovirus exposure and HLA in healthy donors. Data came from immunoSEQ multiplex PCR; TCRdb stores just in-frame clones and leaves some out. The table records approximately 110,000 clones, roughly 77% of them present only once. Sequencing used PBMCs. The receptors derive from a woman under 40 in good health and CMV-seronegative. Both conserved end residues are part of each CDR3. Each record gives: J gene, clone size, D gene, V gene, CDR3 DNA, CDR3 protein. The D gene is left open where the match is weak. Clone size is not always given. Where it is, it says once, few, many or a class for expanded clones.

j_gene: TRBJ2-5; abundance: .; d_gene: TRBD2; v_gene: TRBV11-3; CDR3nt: TGTGCCAGCAGCCTAGGGCCGGCTAGCGGGGGTCAAGAGACCCAGTACTTC; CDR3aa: CASSLGPASGGQETQYF
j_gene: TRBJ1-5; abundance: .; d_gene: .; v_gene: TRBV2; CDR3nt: TGTGCCAGCAGTTTCACCCTACAGAATCAGCCCCAGCATTTT; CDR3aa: CASSFTLQNQPQHF
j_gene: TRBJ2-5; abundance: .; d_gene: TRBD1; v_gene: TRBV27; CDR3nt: TGTGCCAGCAGTTTTTCCCAACCGGGACAGAGCCAAGAGACCCAGTACTTC; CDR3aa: CASSFSQPGQSQETQYF
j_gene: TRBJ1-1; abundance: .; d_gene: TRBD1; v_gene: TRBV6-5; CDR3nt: TGTGCCAGCAGTAAGACAGGGGATGAAGCTTTCTTT; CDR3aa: CASSKTGDEAFF
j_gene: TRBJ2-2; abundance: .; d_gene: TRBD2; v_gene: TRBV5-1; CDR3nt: TGCGCCAGCAGCCGGCTGGCGGGAGGAACCGGGGAGCTGTTTTTT; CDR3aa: CASSRLAGGTGELFF
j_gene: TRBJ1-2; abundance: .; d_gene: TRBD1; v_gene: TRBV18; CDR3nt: TGTGCCAGCTCAGCGGCGCGACAGGGGATGGGCTATGGCTACACCTTC; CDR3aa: CASSAARQGMGYGYTF
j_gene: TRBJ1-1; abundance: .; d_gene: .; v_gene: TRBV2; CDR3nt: TGTGCCAGCAAGACAAGACGAAACACTGAAGCTTTCTTC; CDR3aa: CASKTRRNTEAFF
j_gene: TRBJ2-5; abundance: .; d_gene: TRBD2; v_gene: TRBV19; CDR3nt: TGTGCCAGTAGCCCGGGACTAGCGGGGCAAGAGACCCAGTACTTC; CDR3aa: CASSPGLAGQETQYF
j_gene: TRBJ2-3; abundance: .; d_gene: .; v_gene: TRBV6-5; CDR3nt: TGTGCCAGCAGTTACTCCCAGCGAGCAGATACGCAGTATTTT; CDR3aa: CASSYSQRADTQYF
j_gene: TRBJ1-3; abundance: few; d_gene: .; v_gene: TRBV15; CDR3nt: TGTGCCACCACATCTGGAAACACCATATATTTT; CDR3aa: CATTSGNTIYF
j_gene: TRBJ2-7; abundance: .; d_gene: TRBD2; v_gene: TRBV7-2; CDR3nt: TGTGCCAGCAGCGCCAGCGGGAGGGCCCCGAGCTACGAGCAGTACTTC; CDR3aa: CASSASGRAPSYEQYF
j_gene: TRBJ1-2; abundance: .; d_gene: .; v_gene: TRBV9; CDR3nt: TGTGCCAGCGGAGGGGTAGGGAGGAACTATGGCTACACCTTC; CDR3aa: CASGGVGRNYGYTF